Listed below are T cell receptor beta chains from one sample, sequenced in a study of OX40 agonist ivuxolimab in advanced cancers. Data came from immunoSEQ multiplex PCR; TCRdb stores just in-frame clones and leaves some out. The sample has 59,000 or so clones; approximately 82% are singletons. Material: CD4+ or CD8+ T cells sorted from blood, obtained in a trial of the OX40 agonist ivuxolimab. The receptors were sampled from an adult with an advanced solid tumor such as melanoma, head and neck, liver or kidney cancer. The CDR3 runs from the conserved cysteine through the conserved F or W. The D gene is left open where the match is weak.

J gene | D gene | V gene | CDR3 protein
TRBJ2-1 | TRBD2 | TRBV7-2 | CASSSVASGRPEQFF
TRBJ2-7 | NA | TRBV27 | CASSSSSDAALIEQYF
TRBJ2-7 | NA | TRBV7-2 | CASSGGGEQYF
TRBJ1-6 | NA | TRBV19 | CASSISRDRRSPLHF
TRBJ2-1 | NA | TRBV6-1 | CASSLLAGSEQFF
TRBJ2-5 | NA | TRBV4-3 | CASSQEWGGAETQYF
TRBJ2-7 | NA | TRBV5-1 | CASSSQGMEYEQYF
TRBJ2-5 | NA | TRBV18 | CASSPDRSETQYF
TRBJ2-1 | NA | TRBV7-2 | CASSLTPNEQFF
TRBJ2-2 | TRBD2 | TRBV5-1 | CASSPLTGGPTGELFF
TRBJ1-2 | TRBD1 | TRBV27 | CASSIHARQGDGYTF
TRBJ1-5 | NA | TRBV28 | CASSSLTREYQPQHF
TRBJ1-6 | TRBD1 | TRBV6-5 | CASSYEGANNSPLHF
TRBJ1-3 | NA | TRBV4-2 | CASSHDFRGTGNTIYF
TRBJ2-7 | NA | TRBV5-5 | CASRGTASSYEQYF
TRBJ1-1 | NA | TRBV18 | CASSPNRDTEAFF
TRBJ2-3 | NA | TRBV30 | CAWSLGGSDTQYF
TRBJ2-1 | NA | TRBV2 | CASSERLPGHEQFF
TRBJ1-6 | TRBD1 | TRBV28 | CASSITTGVGNSPLHF
TRBJ2-3 | TRBD1 | TRBV7-9 | CASSFQGTGTDTQYF
TRBJ2-7 | NA | TRBV4-2 | CASSLGTNYEQYF
TRBJ1-2 | NA | TRBV11-1 | CASSLPGTHGYTF
TRBJ1-2 | TRBD1 | TRBV15 | CATSKEGALGYTF
TRBJ1-1 | NA | TRBV2 | CASSGEAGLNTEAFF
TRBJ2-2 | TRBD2 | TRBV2 | CASRGLENTGELFF
TRBJ2-1 | TRBD1 | TRBV6-6 | CASRRPGQPYNEQFF
TRBJ2-3 | NA | TRBV28 | CASGAPQAGLGSDTQYF
TRBJ1-2 | NA | TRBV15 | CATSRDLRESYGYTF
TRBJ1-2 | TRBD1 | TRBV18 | CASSQGQRNYGYTF
TRBJ1-2 | NA | TRBV5-8 | CASSRVLQGRGGYTF
TRBJ2-2 | NA | TRBV11-3 | CASSLDHVSGELFF
TRBJ2-2 | TRBD2 | TRBV18 | CASSPETSGRTGELFF
TRBJ1-2 | TRBD1 | TRBV4-1 | CASSSSIVPGQGARGYTF
TRBJ1-1 | NA | TRBV5-4 | CASSLSQNTEAFF
TRBJ2-5 | NA | TRBV19 | CASSISKTQYF
NA | NA | TRBV21-1 | CASSKSPSGESYEQYF
TRBJ2-1 | NA | TRBV18 | CASSPSSEEQFF
TRBJ2-3 | NA | TRBV5-5 | CASSPRGASTDTQYF
TRBJ2-1 | NA | TRBV11-2 | CASSHDPSGNEQFF
TRBJ1-1 | NA | TRBV7-2 | CASSLGGRPDTEAFF
TRBJ1-5 | NA | TRBV5-4 | CASSQDGKRQPQHF
TRBJ2-3 | NA | TRBV11-3 | CASSRVGDTQYF
TRBJ2-7 | NA | TRBV6-1 | CASRGLDEQYF
TRBJ2-1 | TRBD2 | TRBV5-1 | CASSGLAGVPNYNEQFF
TRBJ1-5 | TRBD1 | TRBV18 | CASSPTGDSNQPQHF
TRBJ2-1 | TRBD2 | TRBV5-1 | CASYGTSSSEQFF
TRBJ1-5 | NA | TRBV11-2 | CASSLSQGSNQPQHF
TRBJ2-7 | NA | TRBV27 | CASSTRGNPYEQYF
TRBJ1-1 | TRBD1 | TRBV6-5 | CASSWTGVNTEAFF
TRBJ2-5 | TRBD1 | TRBV5-1 | CASSLSAGTGAHETQYF
TRBJ2-5 | TRBD1 | TRBV5-6 | CASSPGAGGRETQYF
TRBJ2-5 | TRBD2 | TRBV11-2 | CASSKGLAGDFSETQYF
TRBJ2-5 | NA | TRBV9 | CASSVGFQETQYF